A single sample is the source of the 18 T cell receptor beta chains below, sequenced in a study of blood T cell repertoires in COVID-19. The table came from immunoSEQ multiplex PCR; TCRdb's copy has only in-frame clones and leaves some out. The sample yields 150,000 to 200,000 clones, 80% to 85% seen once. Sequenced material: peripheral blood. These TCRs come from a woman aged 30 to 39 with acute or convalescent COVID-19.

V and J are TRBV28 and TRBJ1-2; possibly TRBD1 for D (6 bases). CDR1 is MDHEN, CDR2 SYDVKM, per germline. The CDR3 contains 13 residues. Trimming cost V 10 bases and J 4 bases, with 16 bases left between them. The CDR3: CAIENRVAYGYTF. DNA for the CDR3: TGTGCCATCGAAAACAGGGTTGCCTATGGCTACACCTTC.

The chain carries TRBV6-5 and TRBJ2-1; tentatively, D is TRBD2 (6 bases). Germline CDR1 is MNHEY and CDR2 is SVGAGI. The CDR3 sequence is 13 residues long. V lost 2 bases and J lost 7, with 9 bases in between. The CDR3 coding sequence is TGTGCCAGCAGTTACCTCAGCGGGAATGAGCAGTTCTTC. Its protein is CASSYLSGNEQFF.

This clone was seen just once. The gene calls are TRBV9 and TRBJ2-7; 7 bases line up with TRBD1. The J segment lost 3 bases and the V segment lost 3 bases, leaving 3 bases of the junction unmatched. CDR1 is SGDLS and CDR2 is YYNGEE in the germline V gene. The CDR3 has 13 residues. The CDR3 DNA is TGTGCCAGCAGCGCCCGACAGGGCTACGAGCAGTACTTC. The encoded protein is CASSARQGYEQYF.

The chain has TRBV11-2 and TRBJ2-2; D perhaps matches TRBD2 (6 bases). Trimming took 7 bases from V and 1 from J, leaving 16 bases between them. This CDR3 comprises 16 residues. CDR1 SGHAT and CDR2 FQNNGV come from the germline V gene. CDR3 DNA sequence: TGTGCCAGCATAGTTTCTGGGGGGTGGAACACCGGGGAGCTGTTTTTT. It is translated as CASIVSGGWNTGELFF. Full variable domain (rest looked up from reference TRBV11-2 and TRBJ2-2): EAGVAQSPRYKIIEKRQSVAFWCNPISGHATLYWYQQILGQGPKLLIQFQNNGVVDDSQLPKDRFSAERLKGVDSTLKIQPAKLEDSAVYLCASIVSGGWNTGELFFGEGSRLTVL.

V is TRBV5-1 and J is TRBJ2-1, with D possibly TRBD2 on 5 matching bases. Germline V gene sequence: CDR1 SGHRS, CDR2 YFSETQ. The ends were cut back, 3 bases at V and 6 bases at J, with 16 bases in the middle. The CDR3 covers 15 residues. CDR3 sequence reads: CASSSSPFDRNEQFF. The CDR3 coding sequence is TGCGCCAGCAGCTCTAGCCCCTTTGATCGCAATGAGCAGTTCTTC.

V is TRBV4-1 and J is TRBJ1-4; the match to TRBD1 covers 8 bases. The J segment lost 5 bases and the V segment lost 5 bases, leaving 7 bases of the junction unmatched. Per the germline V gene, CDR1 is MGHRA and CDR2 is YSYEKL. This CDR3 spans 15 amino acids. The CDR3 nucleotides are TGCGCCAGCAGCTCTCCGGGACAGGCGAATGAAAAACTGTTTTTT. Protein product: CASSSPGQANEKLFF.

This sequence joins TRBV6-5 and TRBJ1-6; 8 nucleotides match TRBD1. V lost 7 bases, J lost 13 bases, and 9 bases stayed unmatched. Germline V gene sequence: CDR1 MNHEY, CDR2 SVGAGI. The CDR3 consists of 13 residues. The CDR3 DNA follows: TGTGCCAGCACCGAAGACAGGGGACGGCCCCTCCACTTT. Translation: CASTEDRGRPLHF.

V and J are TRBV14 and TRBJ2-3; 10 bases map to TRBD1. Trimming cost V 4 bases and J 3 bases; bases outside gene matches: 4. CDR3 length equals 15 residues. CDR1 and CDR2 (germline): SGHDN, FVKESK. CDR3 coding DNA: TGTGCCAGCAGCCGTATGGGACAGGGGACAGATACGCAGTATTTT. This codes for CASSRMGQGTDTQYF.

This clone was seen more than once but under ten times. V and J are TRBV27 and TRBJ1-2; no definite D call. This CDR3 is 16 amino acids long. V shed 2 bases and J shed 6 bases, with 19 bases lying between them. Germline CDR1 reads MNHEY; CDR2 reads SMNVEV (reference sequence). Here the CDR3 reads CASSLTPRGVGNGYTF. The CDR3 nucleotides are TGTGCCAGCAGTTTAACCCCTAGAGGAGTTGGAAATGGCTACACCTTC.

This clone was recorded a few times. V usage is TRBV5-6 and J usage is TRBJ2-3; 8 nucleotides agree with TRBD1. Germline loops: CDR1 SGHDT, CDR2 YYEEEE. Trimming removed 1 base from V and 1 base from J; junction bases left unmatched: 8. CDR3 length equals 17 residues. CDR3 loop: CASSLLVADRGTDTQYF. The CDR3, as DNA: TGTGCCAGCAGCTTGTTAGTAGCGGACAGGGGCACAGATACGCAGTATTTT.

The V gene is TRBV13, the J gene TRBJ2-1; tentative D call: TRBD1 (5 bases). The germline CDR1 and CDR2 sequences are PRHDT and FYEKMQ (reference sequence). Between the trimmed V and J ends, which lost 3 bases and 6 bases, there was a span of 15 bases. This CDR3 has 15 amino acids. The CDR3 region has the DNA TGTGCCAGCAGCTTGAGCAGGGCTCTCTCCAATGAGCAGTTCTTC. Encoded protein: CASSLSRALSNEQFF.

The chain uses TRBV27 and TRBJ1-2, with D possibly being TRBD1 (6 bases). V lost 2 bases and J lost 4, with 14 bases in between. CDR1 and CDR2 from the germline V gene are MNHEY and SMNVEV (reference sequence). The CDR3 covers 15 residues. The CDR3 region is CASSLIPGTLYGYTF. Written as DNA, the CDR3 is TGTGCCAGCAGTTTAATCCCCGGGACACTCTATGGCTACACCTTC.

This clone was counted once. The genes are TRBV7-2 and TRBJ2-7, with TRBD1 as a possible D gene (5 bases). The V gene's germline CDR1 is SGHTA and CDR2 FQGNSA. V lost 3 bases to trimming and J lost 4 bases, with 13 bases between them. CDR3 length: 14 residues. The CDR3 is CASSFIGAEYEQYF. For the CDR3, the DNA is TGTGCCAGCAGCTTTATAGGGGCCGAGTACGAGCAGTACTTC.

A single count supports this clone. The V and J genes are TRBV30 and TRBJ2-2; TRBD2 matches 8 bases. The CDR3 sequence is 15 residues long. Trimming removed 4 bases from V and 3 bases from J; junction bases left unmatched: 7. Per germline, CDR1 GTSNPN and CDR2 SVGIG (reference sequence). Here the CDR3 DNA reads TGTGCCTGGAAGGCGGGGGGCCGCTACACCGGGGAGCTGTTTTTT. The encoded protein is CAWKAGGRYTGELFF.

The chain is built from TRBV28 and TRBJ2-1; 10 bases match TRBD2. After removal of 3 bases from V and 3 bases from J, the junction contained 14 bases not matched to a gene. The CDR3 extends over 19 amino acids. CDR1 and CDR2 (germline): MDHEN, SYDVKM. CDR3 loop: CASSFAHWTSGHHYNEQFF. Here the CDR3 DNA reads TGTGCCAGCAGTTTCGCCCATTGGACTAGCGGCCATCACTACAATGAGCAGTTCTTC.

This chain's CDR3 is CASSFGQGLNSPLHF. As DNA, the CDR3 is TGTGCCAGCAGCTTCGGACAGGGGTTAAATTCACCCCTCCACTTT. This rearrangement joins TRBV3-1 (or the pseudogene TRBV3-2) to TRBJ1-6, with 9 bases fitting TRBD1. Germline values: CDR1 LGHDT, CDR2 YNNKEL (reference sequence). The CDR3 runs to 15 residues. The V segment lost 5 bases and the J segment 7 bases; nucleotides outside the gene matches: 6.

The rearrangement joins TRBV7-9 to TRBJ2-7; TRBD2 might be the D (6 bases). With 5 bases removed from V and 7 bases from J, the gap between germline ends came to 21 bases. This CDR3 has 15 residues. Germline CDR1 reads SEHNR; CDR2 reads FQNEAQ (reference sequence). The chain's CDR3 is CASSPPPPSSEEQYF. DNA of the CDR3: TGTGCCAGCAGCCCCCCTCCCCCGTCTAGCGAAGAGCAGTACTTC.

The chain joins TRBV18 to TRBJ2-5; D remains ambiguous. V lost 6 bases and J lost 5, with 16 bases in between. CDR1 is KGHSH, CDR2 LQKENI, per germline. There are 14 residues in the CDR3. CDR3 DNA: TGTGCCAGCTCCCCTGATTCCGGTTCGGAGACCCAGTACTTC. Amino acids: CASSPDSGSETQYF.